One and the same sample provided the 31 T cell receptor beta chains below, sequenced in a study of cytotoxic CD8 clonotypes in ibrutinib-treated CLL. The repertoire was sequenced with immunoSEQ multiplex PCR; TCRdb's copy has only in-frame clones and lacks some. The data contain 70,000 to 80,000 clones, more than 70% of them seen just once; the ten biggest clones take up 7.7%. This sample comprised PBMCs, obtained at disease progression, from a patient treated with ibrutinib. The receptors were sampled from a human donor with chronic lymphocytic leukemia.

This sequence joins TRBV4-1 and TRBJ1-3; no firm D call. The CDR3 sequence is 15 residues long. Germline lookup yields CDR1 MGHRA and CDR2 YSYEKL. With 1 base removed from V and 0 bases from J, the gap between germline ends came to 7 bases. CDR3 sequence reads: CASSQVGFSGNTIYF. The CDR3 coding sequence is TGCGCCAGCAGCCAAGTCGGATTCTCTGGAAACACCATATATTTT.

CDR3: CASSLTGGYTF. CDR3 sequence (DNA): TGCGCCAGCAGCTTGACAGGGGGCTACACCTTC. The rearrangement uses TRBV5-1 and TRBJ1-2, with a tentative D call TRBD1 (6 bases). V lost 1 base to trimming and J lost 8 bases, with 6 bases between them. Germline V gene sequence: CDR1 SGHRS, CDR2 YFSETQ. The CDR3 sequence is 11 residues long.

The DNA of the CDR3 is TGTGCCACCCGGACAGCTTCTAACTATGGCTACACCTTC. Protein product: CATRTASNYGYTF. The chain recombines TRBV28 with TRBJ1-2; weak D call: TRBD1 (6 bases). V lost 10 bases and J lost 0, with 12 bases in between. The CDR3 runs to 13 residues. In germline, CDR1 is MDHEN, CDR2 SYDVKM.

This clone was seen more than once but under ten times. V usage is TRBV5-1 and J usage is TRBJ1-2; D uncertain. The CDR3 has 15 amino acids. The V end lost 0 bases, the J end lost 7 bases, and 16 bases lay between the germline ends. The germline V gene encodes CDR1 SGHRS and CDR2 YFSETQ. The CDR3 region is CASSLGGTTVGGYTF. The CDR3, as DNA: TGCGCCAGCAGCTTGGGGGGAACCACAGTGGGTGGCTACACCTTC.

This clone appeared a single time. The chain carries TRBV7-3 and TRBJ2-6; D is perhaps TRBD1 or TRBD2 (5 bases each). CDR1 SGHTA and CDR2 FQGTGA come from the germline V gene. V was cut by 5 bases and J by 2 bases, with 16 bases left in between. This CDR3 is 17 amino acids long. In DNA, the CDR3 is TGTGCCAGCAGCCGAAAGAGGGGTAGCGCTGGGGCCAACGTCCTGACTTTC. Its protein is CASSRKRGSAGANVLTF.

This chain links TRBV30 with TRBJ1-4; D gene unclear. The CDR3 is 19 residues long. Germline CDR1 and CDR2: GTSNPN and SVGIG (reference sequence). Trimming left V 0 bases short and J 0 bases short, with 20 bases between. Written as DNA, the CDR3 is TGTGCCTGGAGTGTACGGGGTTCCCGCTACTATGCAACTAATGAAAAACTGTTTTTT. Translating it yields CAWSVRGSRYYATNEKLFF.

The V gene is TRBV6-5, the J gene TRBJ2-7, with TRBD1 matching 11 bases. CDR3 length: 15 residues. J was trimmed by 1 base and V by 5 bases; bases with no gene match: 4. CDR1 and CDR2 from the germline V gene are MNHEY and SVGAGI. The CDR3 protein is CASSPGTGGSYEQYF. CDR3 nucleotide sequence: TGTGCCAGCAGTCCAGGGACAGGGGGTTCCTACGAGCAGTACTTC.

The chain joins TRBV29-1 to TRBJ2-1; the match to TRBD2 covers 15 bases. After removal of 8 bases from V and 3 bases from J, the junction contained 8 bases not matched to a gene. Germline CDR1 is SQVTM and CDR2 is ANQGSEA. The CDR3 length is 16 residues. The CDR3 here is CSSRTSGRAFYNEQFF. The CDR3 bases are TGCAGCTCCAGGACTAGCGGGAGGGCCTTCTACAATGAGCAGTTCTTC.

The chain combines TRBV30 with TRBJ1-2, with TRBD1 as a possible D gene (6 bases). The CDR3 has 14 amino acids. The V end was cut by 0 bases, the J end by 8 bases, with 16 bases between. Germline V lookup: CDR1 GTSNPN, CDR2 SVGIG (reference sequence). CDR3 protein: CAWSVLWGPKGYTF. The CDR3 region has the DNA TGTGCCTGGAGTGTACTGTGGGGGCCTAAGGGCTACACCTTC.

The V and J genes are TRBV6-1 and TRBJ1-5; D uncertain. The CDR3 extends over 13 amino acids. The V end lost 6 bases, the J end lost 9 bases, and 15 bases lay between the germline ends. Germline CDR1 reads MNHNS; CDR2 reads SASEGT. CDR3 nucleotide sequence: TGTGCCAGCAGGCTGGACTCAACTTGGCCCCAGCATTTT. Translating it yields CASRLDSTWPQHF.

The genes are TRBV7-9 and TRBJ1-5, with unresolved D. Between the trimmed V and J ends, which lost 3 bases and 6 bases, there was a span of 6 bases. CDR1 SEHNR and CDR2 FQNEAQ come from the germline V gene (reference sequence). The CDR3 covers 12 residues. The CDR3, as DNA: TGTGCCAGCAGCTTCCAGGCTCAGCCCCAGCATTTT. Its translation is CASSFQAQPQHF.

The chain carries TRBV6-4 and TRBJ2-5; the match to TRBD1 covers 12 bases. This CDR3 region has 16 residues. Trimming at V came to 0 bases and at J to 5 bases, leaving 4 bases not matched to a gene. The germline gives CDR1 MRHNA, CDR2 SNTAGT. The CDR3, as DNA: TGTGCCAGCAGTGACTCAGGGACAGGGGGCTTTGAGACCCAGTACTTC. This sequence encodes CASSDSGTGGFETQYF.

V usage is TRBV19 and J usage is TRBJ2-7, with unresolved D. CDR3 length: 13 amino acids. The V gene lost 5 bases and the J gene lost 9 bases, with 17 bases spanning the gap. Germline CDR1 LNHDA, CDR2 SQIVND (reference sequence). CDR3 region: CASSPGRPWGQYF. The DNA for the CDR3 is TGTGCCAGTAGTCCCGGACGGCCTTGGGGGCAGTACTTC.

CDR3 nucleotide sequence: TGCGCCAGCAGCCAAGATGGGACAGCCTTCTCTGGAAACACCATATATTTT. The encoded protein is CASSQDGTAFSGNTIYF. The V gene is TRBV4-1, the J gene TRBJ1-3, with 7 bases fitting TRBD1. Germline V CDR1 and CDR2: MGHRA, YSYEKL. The CDR3 sequence is 17 residues long. Trimming took 0 bases from V and 0 from J; bases not matched to a gene: 5.

This sequence joins TRBV9 and TRBJ2-7; D may match TRBD1 or TRBD2 (5 bases each). The germline V and J ends were trimmed by 3 bases and 0 bases, with 13 bases remaining between them. Germline assignment: CDR1 SGDLS and CDR2 YYNGEE. CDR3 length: 15 amino acids. CDR3 residues: CASSATGLRSYEQYF. CDR3 nucleotide sequence: TGTGCCAGCAGCGCAACAGGACTCCGCTCCTACGAGCAGTACTTC. Full variable domain (missing parts from reference TRBV9 and TRBJ2-7): DSGVTQTPKHLITATGQRVTLRCSPRSGDLSVYWYQQSLDQGLQFLIQYYNGEERAKGNILERFSAQQFPDLHSELNLSSLELGDSALYFCASSATGLRSYEQYFGPGTRLTVT.

The chain uses TRBV6-5 and TRBJ1-4, with D perhaps matching TRBD1 (5 bases). The CDR3 has 14 amino acids. With 4 bases removed from V and 7 bases from J, the gap between germline ends came to 13 bases. Germline V gene lookup returns CDR1 MNHEY and CDR2 SVGAGI. CDR3 bases: TGTGCCAGCAGTTCCGGGGGTGGAGGTGAAAAACTGTTTTTT. It specifies CASSSGGGGEKLFF.

V gene TRBV7-9 combines with J gene TRBJ2-7; D gene unclear. V was shortened by 5 bases and J by 6 bases, with 11 bases between the two germline ends. This CDR3 contains 12 residues. CDR1 is SEHNR, CDR2 FQNEAQ, per germline (reference sequence). CDR3 region: CASSAIVGEQYF. In DNA form, the CDR3 reads TGTGCCAGCAGCGCCATAGTAGGCGAGCAGTACTTC.

The chain employs TRBV9 and TRBJ2-3; tentatively, D is TRBD2 (8 bases). Looked up from germline, CDR1 is SGDLS and CDR2 is YYNGEE. The CDR3 has 14 amino acids. The germline V and J ends were trimmed by 3 bases and 7 bases, with 15 bases remaining between them. The CDR3 loop reads CASSGGGGRNTQYF. CDR3 DNA sequence: TGTGCCAGCAGCGGAGGGGGCGGGAGGAATACGCAGTATTTT.

The rearrangement links TRBV11-2 to TRBJ2-5; 10 bases line up with TRBD2. The CDR3 spans 16 residues. Trimming removed 5 bases from V and 5 bases from J; junction bases left unmatched: 11. Germline lookup yields CDR1 SGHAT and CDR2 FQNNGV. CDR3 nucleotides: TGTGCCAGCAGCCGACTAGCGGGCCGGCGGGAGGAGACCCAGTACTTC. Translating it yields CASSRLAGRREETQYF.

This chain connects TRBV11-2 to TRBJ2-7; D gene uncertain. The CDR3 is made up of 15 amino acids. Germline CDR1 reads SGHAT; CDR2 reads FQNNGV. The germline V and J ends were trimmed by 0 bases and 2 bases, with 11 bases remaining between them. Written as DNA, the CDR3 is TGTGCCAGCAGCTTAGATCGGCACGGAACCTACGAGCAGTACTTC. Protein sequence: CASSLDRHGTYEQYF. The variable domain in full, with the rest retrieved from reference TRBV11-2 and TRBJ2-7, is EAGVAQSPRYKIIEKRQSVAFWCNPISGHATLYWYQQILGQGPKLLIQFQNNGVVDDSQLPKDRFSAERLKGVDSTLKIQPAKLEDSAVYLCASSLDRHGTYEQYFGPGTRLTVT.

In this sample, this clone is medium-sized. The rearrangement links TRBV5-1 to TRBJ2-1; D unresolved. Per germline, CDR1 SGHRS and CDR2 YFSETQ. The CDR3 runs 15 residues. V dropped 4 bases and J dropped 5 bases, with 16 bases sitting between them. CDR3 sequence reads: CASSTVPGPHNEQFF. The CDR3 nucleotides are TGCGCCAGCAGCACGGTCCCGGGCCCCCACAATGAGCAGTTCTTC.

The chain is built from TRBV18 and TRBJ2-7; 7 positions agree with TRBD2. CDR1 KGHSH and CDR2 LQKENI come from the germline V gene. The CDR3 has 14 amino acids. Unmatched junction bases numbered 9, after V lost 5 bases and J lost 5 bases. The CDR3 loop is CASSAGTTFHEQYF. DNA of the CDR3: TGTGCCAGCTCAGCCGGGACTACCTTCCACGAGCAGTACTTC.

The V gene is TRBV4-1, the J gene TRBJ2-3, with 8 bases aligning to TRBD1. Trimming at V came to 4 bases and at J to 7 bases, leaving 7 bases not matched to a gene. CDR3 length: 14 amino acids. CDR1 MGHRA and CDR2 YSYEKL come from the germline V gene. This CDR3 is CASSPNRQGNTQYF. The CDR3 region has the DNA TGCGCCAGCAGCCCCAACCGACAGGGGAATACGCAGTATTTT.

This chain connects TRBV5-1 to TRBJ1-4; 9 bases are shared with TRBD1. The CDR3 runs 14 residues. Trimming removed 4 bases from V and 7 bases from J; junction bases left unmatched: 5. Germline loops: CDR1 SGHRS, CDR2 YFSETQ. CDR3 sequence (DNA): TGCGCCAGCAGCCCCCGGGACAGGGTTGAAAAACTGTTTTTT. Encoded protein: CASSPRDRVEKLFF.

The V call is TRBV19, the J call TRBJ1-5; D gene uncertain. The CDR3 contains 11 residues. Trimming took off 4 bases at V and 9 bases at J, with 7 bases between the two ends. Germline CDR1 reads LNHDA; CDR2 reads SQIVND (reference sequence). The CDR3 is CASSTIGPQHF. The DNA of the CDR3 is TGTGCCAGTAGTACTATCGGGCCCCAGCATTTT.

The sample holds a few counts of this clone. V gene TRBV11-2 combines with J gene TRBJ2-7; possibly TRBD1 for D (5 bases). CDR1 and CDR2 (germline): SGHAT, FQNNGV. This CDR3 comprises 14 residues. V was shortened by 0 bases and J by 5 bases, with 11 bases between the two germline ends. The CDR3 region is CASSLDRVANEQYF. The CDR3 bases are TGTGCCAGCAGCTTAGACAGGGTGGCCAACGAGCAGTACTTC.

DNA of the CDR3: TGCGCCAGCCAGGGGCCCGGGGGCTACACCTTC. This codes for CASQGPGGYTF. J is TRBJ1-2 and V is TRBV5-1; D perhaps matches TRBD1 (6 bases). Germline V gene lookup returns CDR1 SGHRS and CDR2 YFSETQ. V shed 7 bases and J shed 8 bases, with 12 bases lying between them. The CDR3 extends over 11 amino acids.

This sequence joins TRBV6-6 and TRBJ2-2; D call uncertain. The CDR3 covers 14 residues. Germline CDR1 and CDR2: MNHNY and SVGAGI (reference sequence). V lost 0 bases, J lost 1 base, and 3 bases lay in between. The CDR3 protein is CASSYSQNTGELFF. The CDR3 region has the DNA TGTGCCAGCAGTTACTCGCAGAACACCGGGGAGCTGTTTTTT.

The rearrangement links TRBV28 to TRBJ2-1, with D perhaps matching TRBD2 (5 bases). Germline lookup yields CDR1 MDHEN and CDR2 SYDVKM. The germline V and J ends were trimmed by 5 bases and 6 bases, with 11 bases remaining between them. CDR3 length equals 13 residues. CDR3 residues: CASSLLGSNEQFF. In DNA form, the CDR3 reads TGTGCCAGCAGTCTGTTGGGGAGCAATGAGCAGTTCTTC.

Turning to this clone: The germline gene is not matched at one end of the junction; a read error may be the cause. V is TRBV7-9 and J is TRBJ2-3; TRBD1 matches at 7 bases. This CDR3 comprises 14 residues. The germline V gene encodes CDR1 SEHNR and CDR2 FQNEAQ (reference sequence). The CDR3 coding sequence is TGTGCCAGCAGGTTAGGACAGGGCACAGATACGCAGTATTTT. It is translated as CASRLGQGTDTQYF.

This chain links TRBV6-1 with TRBJ2-7; tentatively, D is TRBD1 (6 bases). The germline CDR1 and CDR2 sequences are MNHNS and SASEGT. V shed 7 bases and J shed 2 bases, with 15 bases lying between them. CDR3 length: 14 residues. CDR3 amino acids: CASKQGNGPYEQYF. Written as DNA, the CDR3 is TGTGCCAGCAAGCAGGGGAACGGACCCTACGAGCAGTACTTC.